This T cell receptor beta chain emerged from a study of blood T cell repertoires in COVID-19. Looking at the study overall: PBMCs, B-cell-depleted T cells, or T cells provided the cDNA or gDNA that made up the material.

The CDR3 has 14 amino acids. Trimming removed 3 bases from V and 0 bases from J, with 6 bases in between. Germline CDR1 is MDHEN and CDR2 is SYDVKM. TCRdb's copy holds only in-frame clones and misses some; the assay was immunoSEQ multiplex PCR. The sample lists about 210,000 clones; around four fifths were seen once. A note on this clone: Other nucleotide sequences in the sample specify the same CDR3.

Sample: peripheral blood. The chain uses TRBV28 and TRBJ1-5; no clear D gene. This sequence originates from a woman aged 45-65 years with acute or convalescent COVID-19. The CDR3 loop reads CASSLADSNQPQHF. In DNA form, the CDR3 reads TGTGCCAGCAGTTTGGCCGATAGCAATCAGCCCCAGCATTTT.